This TCR beta chain was retrieved from a study of PD-L1 blockade in urothelial cancer. The wider study: Intravenous atezolizumab, 1,200 mg every 3 weeks, was begun by patients around 2014.

From germline, CDR1 is SNHLY and CDR2 FYNNEI. The V segment lost 11 bases and the J segment 6 bases; nucleotides outside the gene matches: 7. The CDR3 is 13 residues long. Spiking of synthetic TCR analog templates was performed in each PCR. TCRdb's copy holds only in-frame clones and misses some; the assay was immunoSEQ multiplex PCR. In the table there are tens of thousands of clones, just over 85% of which are singletons. The chain uses TRBV2 and TRBJ1-5; 10 positions match TRBD1. The source of this sequence is a man aged 45-65 years with urothelial cancer. Material: PBMCs, obtained around atezolizumab (anti-PD-L1) treatment. The CDR3 reads CAFGQGGGQPQHF. CDR3 sequence (DNA): TGTGCCTTTGGACAGGGGGGGGGTCAGCCCCAGCATTTT.